The 23 T cell receptor beta chains given below trace back to one sample, sequenced in a study of T cells in Graves' hyperthyroidism and ophthalmopathy. Amplification of TCR beta CDR3 regions was performed using RNA transcripts as template. In the first-round RT-PCR of the TCR CDR3, the HTBI primer set was used. MiXCR, run by TCRdb on the multiplex PCR reads, gives a single entry per CDR3 protein. The sample has about 520,000 distinct CDR3 sequences; 24% are singletons. Sequences were obtained from blood. Receptors were obtained from a woman aged 25 to 39 with Graves' ophthalmopathy.

DNA of the CDR3: TGTGCCAGCAGACCCTCGGCGGAATCTGGAAACACCATATATTTT. It encodes CASRPSAESGNTIYF. J is TRBJ1-3 and V is TRBV6-1; the D is unclear. V was trimmed by 6 bases and J by 1 base, leaving 13 bases between them. This CDR3 has 15 amino acids. CDR1 and CDR2 (germline): MNHNS, SASEGT.

This clonotype was seen many times. The chain links TRBV20-1 to TRBJ1-5; perhaps TRBD1 as D (5 bases). The CDR3 extends over 14 amino acids. V shed 3 bases and J shed 5 bases, with 14 bases lying between them. From germline, CDR1 is DFQATT and CDR2 SNEGSKA (reference sequence). CDR3 protein: CSASQGRSDQPQHF. CDR3 in DNA: TGCAGTGCTAGCCAGGGAAGGAGCGATCAGCCCCAGCATTTT.

In its sample, this clonotype was seen many times. This chain links TRBV6-5 with TRBJ1-5; D might be TRBD1 (6 bases). Trimming pared 4 bases from V and 0 bases from J, leaving 7 bases between. Germline assignment: CDR1 MNHEY and CDR2 SVGAGI. The CDR3 loop spans 14 amino acids. CDR3 bases: TGTGCCAGCAGTTCCAGGGGTAGCAATCAGCCCCAGCATTTT. It yields the protein CASSSRGSNQPQHF.

This clonotype was recorded at least ten times. As DNA, the CDR3 is TGTGCCAGCAGTGAAGGGGACAGCCTCTACGAGCAGTACTTC. Its protein is CASSEGDSLYEQYF. The chain recombines TRBV27 with TRBJ2-7, with 7 bases aligning to TRBD1. Germline trimming cut 5 bases from V and 3 bases from J; bases unmatched to any gene: 7. Germline CDR1 and CDR2: MNHEY and SMNVEV (reference sequence). This CDR3 region has 14 residues.

This clonotype has at least ten counts. V gene TRBV19 combines with J gene TRBJ1-2, with D unresolved. Germline CDR1 is LNHDA and CDR2 is SQIVND (reference sequence). The CDR3 is made up of 12 amino acids. Trimming left V 7 bases short and J 4 bases short, with 10 bases between. The CDR3 loop is CASTERSYGYTF. CDR3 DNA sequence: TGTGCCAGTACTGAACGGAGCTATGGCTACACCTTC. Based on the CDR3 plus reference TRBV19 and TRBJ1-2, the full variable domain is DGGITQSPKYLFRKEGQNVTLSCEQNLNHDAMYWYRQDPGQGLRLIYYSQIVNDFQKGDIAEGYSVSREKKESFPLTVTSAQKNPTAFYLCASTERSYGYTFGSGTRLTVV.

This chain joins TRBV15 and TRBJ1-2; D is perhaps TRBD1 (5 bases). The V end was cut by 3 bases, the J end by 4 bases, with 12 bases between. CDR1 and CDR2 from the germline V gene are LNHNV and YYDKDF (reference sequence). The CDR3 contains 14 residues. Here the CDR3 reads CATSSRGELYGYTF. The CDR3 coding sequence is TGTGCCACCAGCAGCCGGGGGGAGCTCTATGGCTACACCTTC.

The CDR3 nucleotides are TGTGCCAGCAGTTTAATGGGGCGGAGCTATGGCTACACCTTC. Encoded protein: CASSLMGRSYGYTF. The chain is built from TRBV6-5 and TRBJ1-2; TRBD1 is a possible D gene (5 bases). Germline V gene sequence: CDR1 MNHEY, CDR2 SVGAGI. V gave up 4 bases and J gave up 4 bases, with 13 bases separating them. The length of the CDR3 is 14 residues.

V usage is TRBV6-1 and J usage is TRBJ2-7; maybe TRBD2 (6 bases). In germline, CDR1 is MNHNS, CDR2 SASEGT. Trimming took 7 bases from V and 0 from J, leaving 16 bases between them. This CDR3 comprises 15 residues. CDR3 DNA sequence: TGTGCCAGCACCCCGGGACTCTGGCGCTCCTACGAGCAGTACTTC. Translation: CASTPGLWRSYEQYF.

As to this clonotype: It may be a read error: a sequence one base away is much more abundant. The CDR3 loop is CASRLATGNMNTEAFF. The CDR3 bases are TGCGCCAGCCGCTTGGCGACAGGAAATATGAACACTGAAGCTTTCTTT. The rearrangement joins TRBV5-1 to TRBJ1-1, with D tentatively TRBD1 (6 bases). The germline V gene has CDR1 SGHRS and CDR2 YFSETQ. CDR3 length: 16 residues.

Ten or more counts support this clonotype. The gene calls are TRBV24-1 and TRBJ1-5, with TRBD1 matching 9 bases. Looked up from germline, CDR1 is KGHDR and CDR2 is SFDVKD. V gave up 4 bases and J gave up 10 bases; unmatched junction bases: 4. This CDR3 is 13 amino acids long. The CDR3, as DNA: TGTGCCACCAGTGAACAGGGGGCGAATCCCCAGCATTTT. Its translation is CATSEQGANPQHF.

The sample holds many counts of this clonotype. The chain joins TRBV15 to TRBJ1-1, with 7 positions matching TRBD1. V trimming: 6 bases; J trimming: 5 bases; junction bases outside the gene matches: 12. CDR1 LNHNV and CDR2 YYDKDF come from the germline V gene (reference sequence). CDR3 length: 15 amino acids. The CDR3 is CATRGGGFGGTEAFF. In DNA form, the CDR3 reads TGTGCCACCAGGGGAGGGGGCTTTGGTGGGACTGAAGCTTTCTTT. Combining the CDR3 with reference TRBV15 and TRBJ1-1 gives the whole variable domain DAMVIQNPRYQVTQFGKPVTLSCSQTLNHNVMYWYQQKSSQAPKLLFHYYDKDFNNEADTPDNFQSRRPNTSFCFLDIRSPGLGDTAMYLCATRGGGFGGTEAFFGQGTRLTVV.

In this sample, this clonotype turned up many times. This rearrangement joins TRBV29-1 to TRBJ2-2; TRBD1 agrees at 9 bases. Germline V CDR1 and CDR2: SQVTM, ANQGSEA. V lost 7 bases, J lost 6 bases, and 15 bases stayed unmatched. CDR3 length: 16 residues. The chain's CDR3 is CSARPQQGAGAGELFF. CDR3 DNA sequence: TGCAGCGCCCGGCCCCAACAGGGGGCGGGGGCCGGGGAGCTGTTTTTT.

This rearrangement joins TRBV6-1 to TRBJ1-5; D perhaps matches TRBD1 (5 bases). V gave up 9 bases and J gave up 1 base, with 22 bases separating them. The germline V gene encodes CDR1 MNHNS and CDR2 SASEGT. This CDR3 spans 17 amino acids. The CDR3 DNA reads as TGTGCCAGTACTCAGGGTCCCCTTATGCGCAGCAATCAGCCCCAGCATTTT. Amino acid sequence: CASTQGPLMRSNQPQHF.

Remarks on this clonotype: A clone one base away is much larger, so this may be a read error. The chain combines TRBV30 with TRBJ1-2; D not resolved. The CDR3 is 12 residues long. Germline V CDR1 and CDR2: GTSNPN, SVGIG (reference sequence). This chain's CDR3 is CAWSGTADGYAF. CDR3 nucleotides: TGTGCCTGGAGTGGAACGGCCGATGGCTACGCCTTC.

This clonotype was counted many times. V gene TRBV27 combines with J gene TRBJ2-2, with D possibly TRBD2 on 6 matching bases. Per the germline V gene, CDR1 is MNHEY and CDR2 is SMNVEV (reference sequence). The CDR3 extends over 13 amino acids. V lost 3 bases, J lost 6 bases, and 8 bases lay in between. DNA for the CDR3: TGTGCCAGCAGTTTCGGAGGGGCCGGGGAGCTGTTTTTT. Translated: CASSFGGAGELFF.

Ten or more counts support this clonotype. The V and J genes are TRBV4-1 and TRBJ1-1, with unresolved D. Trimming cost V 2 bases and J 4 bases, with 11 bases left between them. CDR1 MGHRA and CDR2 YSYEKL come from the germline V gene. The CDR3 contains 14 residues. The CDR3 loop is CASSQHGLVTEAFF. The CDR3 bases are TGCGCCAGCAGCCAACATGGGTTGGTCACTGAAGCTTTCTTT.

This clonotype came up many times. This chain connects TRBV4-1 to TRBJ1-1; D unclear. Deletions cut 4 bases from V and 0 bases from J, with 12 bases between. Germline CDR1 MGHRA, CDR2 YSYEKL. The CDR3 has 15 amino acids. The CDR3 DNA sequence: TGCGCCAGCAGCCTCCACGATCCAATGAACACTGAAGCTTTCTTT. Translated, it gives CASSLHDPMNTEAFF.

Of note for this clonotype: A junction end diverges from the germline sequence, so it may reflect a read error. The chain combines TRBV5-6 with TRBJ1-2, with a possible D match to TRBD1 (6 bases). The V gene's germline CDR1 is SGHDT and CDR2 YYEEEE. The CDR3 sequence is 15 residues long. DNA of the CDR3: TGTGCCAGCAGCCGCACGTGGGGGGCTAACTATGGCTACAGCTTC. The encoded protein is CASSRTWGANYGYSF.

This clonotype occurred a few times. V usage is TRBV30 and J usage is TRBJ1-2, with no clear D. There are 13 residues in the CDR3. The V end was cut by 3 bases, the J end by 7 bases, with 15 bases between. From germline, CDR1 is GTSNPN and CDR2 SVGIG (reference sequence). CDR3 sequence reads: CAWSPVAQLGYTF. The CDR3 DNA is TGTGCCTGGAGCCCAGTGGCCCAACTTGGCTACACCTTC.

The sample holds a few counts of this clonotype. The CDR3, as DNA: TGTGCCAGCAGCACAGGGGGTGGCTCTGGCTACACCTTC. It specifies CASSTGGGSGYTF. This chain uses TRBV7-3 with TRBJ1-2; 8 bases fit TRBD1. This CDR3 spans 13 amino acids. J was trimmed by 7 bases and V by 5 bases; bases with no gene match: 6. Germline V CDR1 and CDR2: SGHTA, FQGTGA.

This clonotype came up many times. This CDR3 is CATGGNAGLDEQYF. The CDR3 DNA sequence: TGTGCCACCGGCGGGAATGCGGGGCTGGACGAGCAGTACTTC. The chain joins TRBV10-3 to TRBJ2-7; possible D gene TRBD2, 6 bases. Trimming took off 10 bases at V and 5 bases at J, with 21 bases between the two ends. There are 14 residues in the CDR3. Germline-derived CDR1 and CDR2 are ENHRY and SYGVKD.

The sample holds many counts of this clonotype. This chain links TRBV3-1 with TRBJ2-7, with D possibly TRBD2 on 5 matching bases. Germline V gene data show CDR1 as LGHDT and CDR2 as YNNKEL (reference sequence). The CDR3 loop spans 13 amino acids. The V and J ends lost 4 bases and 5 bases respectively, with 12 bases between them. The CDR3 protein is CASSRSEGDEQYF. DNA of the CDR3: TGTGCCAGCAGCCGGAGCGAGGGAGACGAGCAGTACTTC.

Ten or more counts support this clonotype. CDR3 nucleotides: TGTGCCAGCAGCCAAGATGGGAGGGGGCGAATACGGGAGACCCAGTACTTC. Protein product: CASSQDGRGRIRETQYF. V is TRBV4-2 and J is TRBJ2-5; D is perhaps TRBD1 or TRBD2 (7 bases each). Per the germline V gene, CDR1 is LGHNA and CDR2 is YNFKEQ. V shed 0 bases and J shed 5 bases, with 19 bases lying between them. This CDR3 contains 17 residues.